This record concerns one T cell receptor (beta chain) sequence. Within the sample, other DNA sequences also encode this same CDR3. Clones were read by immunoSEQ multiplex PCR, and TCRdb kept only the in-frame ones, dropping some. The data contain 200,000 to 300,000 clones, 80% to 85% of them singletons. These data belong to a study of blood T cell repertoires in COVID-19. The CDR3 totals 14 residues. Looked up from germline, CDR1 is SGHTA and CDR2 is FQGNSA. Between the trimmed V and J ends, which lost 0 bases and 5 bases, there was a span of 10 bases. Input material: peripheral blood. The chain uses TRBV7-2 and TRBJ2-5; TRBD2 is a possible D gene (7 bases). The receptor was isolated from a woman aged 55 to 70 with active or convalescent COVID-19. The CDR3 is CASSLAGGLETQYF. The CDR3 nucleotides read TGTGCCAGCAGCTTAGCGGGGGGGCTGGAGACCCAGTACTTC.